This T cell receptor beta chain was identified during a study of T cell repertoires in aging, cancer and after chemotherapy (dated by TCRdb to between 2019 and 2020). About the investigation overall: Donors were distributed across six age groups ranging from 30 or younger to 70 or older, with at least three individuals included per group. TCR repertoires from healthy donor controls were recorded over periods of several months to years and showed clear clonal overlap between repeated samplings. In total, the full dataset held 10 million or so TCR reads. Peripheral blood TCR beta repertoires from healthy donors and cancer patients were profiled to examine immunoaging and T cell reconstitution after chemotherapy. Alongside approximately 97 healthy donors serving as a reference group, the cohort included approximately 220 cancer patients, of whom about 93 had hematological cancers and more than 120 had solid cancers. Results the study describes overall, beyond this receptor: Compared with age-matched healthy donors, untreated patients with hematological or solid cancers had significantly lower TCR diversity and higher clonality in blood. It was noted by the authors that conclusions about immunological memory after chemotherapy cannot be drawn from the repertoire data. In healthy donors, the decline in TCR diversity with age was mainly explained by loss of richness, whereas in cancer patients loss of evenness was also found to contribute. An increase in median generation probability over the chemotherapy interval was observed in both cancer cohorts, suggesting that the repertoire was reconstituted through rebound thymic output.

The germline V gene sets CDR1 to MNHNS and CDR2 to SASEGT. V is clipped by 10 bases and J by 3 bases, and the sequence between their germline boundaries is 17 bases long. The CDR3 runs 14 amino acids, cysteine and phenylalanine included. Only the CDR3 part of the read is kept: 42 bases, read in frame from the first base. Rearranged TRB sequences spanning V, D and J segments were amplified by multiplex touch-down PCR using a mixed TRB-A/B primer pool. Illumina adapters and sample indices were added to the amplicons in two consecutive PCR reactions performed with Phusion HS II polymerase. Amplicons were gel-purified using the NucleoSpin Gel and PCR Clean-up kit and were subsequently checked with Qubit and an Agilent 2100 Bioanalyzer. The libraries were sequenced on an Illumina MiSeq with 600-cycle, single-indexed, paired-end runs. The paper's processing steps were these. Processing of the TRB sequences was carried out with MiXCR versions 2.12 and 3.0.5. A clone was defined as each unique CDR3 nucleotide sequence, and only productive sequences supported by at least two reads were kept. Repertoire metrics included Shannon diversity, evenness, clonality (one minus evenness), and alpha-parameterized diversity profiles from alpha 0 to 5. The IGoR algorithm was used to compute generation probabilities of clones in paired pre- and post-chemotherapy samples. TCRdb cleaned the public reads at Q25 with fastp, built clones with MiXCR and kept in-frame beta chains. Here each entry gathers all rows of one CDR3 protein and keeps the most common genes and DNA. For this entry, the V and J calls and clone size follow TCRdb and not the study's own pipeline. This sample comprises around 4,000 distinct CDR3 sequences, around 30% of them detected only once. Together, the top ten hold under 7% of the sample.

This clonotype was seen more than once but under ten times. The target of this receptor is not known. One base away there is no much larger clone; base qualities are not given. TCR beta rearrangements were amplified from genomic DNA isolated from peripheral blood, not from sorted cells or RNA. This sequence was found in a human donor in good health. The chain employs TRBV6-1 and TRBJ2-3; the D gene is perhaps TRBD2, on 5 matching bases. Sequenced material: blood. The bases read TGTGCCACAGCCACAACGAGAGGGACAGATACGCAGTATTTT. Protein translation: CATATTRGTDTQYF.